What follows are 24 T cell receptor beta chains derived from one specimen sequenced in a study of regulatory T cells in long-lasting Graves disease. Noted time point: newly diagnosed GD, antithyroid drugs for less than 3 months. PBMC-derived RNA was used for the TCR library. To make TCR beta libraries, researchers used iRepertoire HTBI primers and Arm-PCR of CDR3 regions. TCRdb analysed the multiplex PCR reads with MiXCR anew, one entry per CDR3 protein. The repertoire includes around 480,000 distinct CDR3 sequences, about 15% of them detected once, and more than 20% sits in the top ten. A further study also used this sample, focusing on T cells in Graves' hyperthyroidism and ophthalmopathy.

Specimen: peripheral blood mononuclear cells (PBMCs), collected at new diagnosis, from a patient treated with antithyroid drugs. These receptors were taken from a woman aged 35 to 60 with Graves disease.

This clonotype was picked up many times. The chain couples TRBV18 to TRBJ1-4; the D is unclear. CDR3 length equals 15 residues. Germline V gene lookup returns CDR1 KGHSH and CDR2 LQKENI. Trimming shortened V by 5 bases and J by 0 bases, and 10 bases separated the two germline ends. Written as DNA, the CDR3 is TGTGCCAGCTCAGGACGGAGGGCAACTAATGAAAAACTGTTTTTT. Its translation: CASSGRRATNEKLFF.

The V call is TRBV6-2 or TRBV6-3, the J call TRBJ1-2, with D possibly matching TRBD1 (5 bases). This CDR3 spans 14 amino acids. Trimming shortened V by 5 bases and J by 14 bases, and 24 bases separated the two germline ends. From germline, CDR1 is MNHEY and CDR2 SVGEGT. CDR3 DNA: TGTGCCAGCAGTCATTTACGCGATTGGGGGGTACAAACCTTC. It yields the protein CASSHLRDWGVQTF.

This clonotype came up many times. The CDR3 bases are TGTGCCAGCAGCCAGAGTTGGTGGGACCACCTCTTAGATACGCAGTATTTT. Amino acid sequence: CASSQSWWDHLLDTQYF. J is TRBJ2-3 and V is TRBV11-2; D tentatively reads TRBD1 or TRBD2 (5 bases each). This CDR3 spans 17 amino acids. Deletions cut 5 bases from V and 5 bases from J, with 23 bases between. Germline V gives CDR1 SGHAT, CDR2 FQNNGV.

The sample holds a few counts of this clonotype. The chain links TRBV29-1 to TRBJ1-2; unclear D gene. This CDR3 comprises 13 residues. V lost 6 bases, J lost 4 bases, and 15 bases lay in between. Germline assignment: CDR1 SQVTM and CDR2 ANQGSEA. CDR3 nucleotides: TGCAGCGTCGCCGGCAAAGATCGCTATGGCTACACCTTC. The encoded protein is CSVAGKDRYGYTF.

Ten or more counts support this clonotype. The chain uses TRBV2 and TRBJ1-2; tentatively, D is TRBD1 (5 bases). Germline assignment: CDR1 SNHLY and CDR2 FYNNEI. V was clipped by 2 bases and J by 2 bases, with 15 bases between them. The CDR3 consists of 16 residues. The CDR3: CASSENTGGGNYGYTF. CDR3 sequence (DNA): TGTGCCAGCAGTGAAAACACCGGGGGGGGAAACTATGGCTACACCTTC.

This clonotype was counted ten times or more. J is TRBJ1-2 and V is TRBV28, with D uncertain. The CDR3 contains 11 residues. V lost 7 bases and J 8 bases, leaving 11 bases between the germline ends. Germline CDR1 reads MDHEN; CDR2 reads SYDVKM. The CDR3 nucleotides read TGTGCCAGCAACAACTTAAGAGGCTACACCTTC. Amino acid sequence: CASNNLRGYTF.

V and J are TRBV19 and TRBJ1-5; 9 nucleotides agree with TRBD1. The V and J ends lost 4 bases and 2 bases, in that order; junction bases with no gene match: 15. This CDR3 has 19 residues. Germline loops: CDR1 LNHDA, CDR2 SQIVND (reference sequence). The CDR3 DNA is TGTGCCAGTAGTACCCACTGGATGACAGGGGGAGTGGGCAATCAGCCCCAGCATTTT. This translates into CASSTHWMTGGVGNQPQHF.

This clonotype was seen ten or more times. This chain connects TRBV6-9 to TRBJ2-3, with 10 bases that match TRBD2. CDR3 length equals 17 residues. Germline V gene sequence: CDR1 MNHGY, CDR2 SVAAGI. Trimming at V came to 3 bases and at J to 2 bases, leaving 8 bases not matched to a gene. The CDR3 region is CASSYSPLAGATDTQYF. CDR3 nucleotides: TGTGCCAGCAGTTACTCCCCCCTAGCGGGGGCCACAGATACGCAGTATTTT.

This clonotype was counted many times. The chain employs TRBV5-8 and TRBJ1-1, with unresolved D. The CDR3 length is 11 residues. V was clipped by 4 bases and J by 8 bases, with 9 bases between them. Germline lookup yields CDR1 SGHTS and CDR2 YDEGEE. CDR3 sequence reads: CASSGPLEAFF. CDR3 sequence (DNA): TGTGCCAGCAGCGGGCCACTCGAAGCTTTCTTT.

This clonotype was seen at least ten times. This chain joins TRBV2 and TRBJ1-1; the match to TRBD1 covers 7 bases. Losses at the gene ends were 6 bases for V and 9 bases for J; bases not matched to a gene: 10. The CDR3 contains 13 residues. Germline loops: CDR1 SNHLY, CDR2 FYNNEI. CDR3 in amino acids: CASSETGVIKAFF. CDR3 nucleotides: TGTGCCAGCAGCGAAACAGGGGTCATTAAAGCTTTCTTT.

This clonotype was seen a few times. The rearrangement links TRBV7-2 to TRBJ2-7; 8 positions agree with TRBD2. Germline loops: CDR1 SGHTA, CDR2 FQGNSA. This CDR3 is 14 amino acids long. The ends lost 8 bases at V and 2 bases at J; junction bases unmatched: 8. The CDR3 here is CASSAVAGTYEQYF. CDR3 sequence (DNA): TGTGCCAGCTCGGCGGTAGCGGGGACCTACGAGCAGTACTTC.

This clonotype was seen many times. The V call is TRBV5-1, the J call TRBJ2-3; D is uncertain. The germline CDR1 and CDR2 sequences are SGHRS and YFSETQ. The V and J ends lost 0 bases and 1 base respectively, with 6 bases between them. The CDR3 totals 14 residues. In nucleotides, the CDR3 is TGCGCCAGCAGCTTGGGTGTTGGCACAGATACGCAGTATTTT. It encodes CASSLGVGTDTQYF.

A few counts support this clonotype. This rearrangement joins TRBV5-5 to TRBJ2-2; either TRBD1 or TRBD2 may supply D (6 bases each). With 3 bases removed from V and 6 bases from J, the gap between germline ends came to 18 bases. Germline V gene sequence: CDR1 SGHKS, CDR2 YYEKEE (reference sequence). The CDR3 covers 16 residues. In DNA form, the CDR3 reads TGTGCCAGCAGCTGGCTGATGGGGGGCATTGCCGGGGAGCTGTTTTTT. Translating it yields CASSWLMGGIAGELFF.

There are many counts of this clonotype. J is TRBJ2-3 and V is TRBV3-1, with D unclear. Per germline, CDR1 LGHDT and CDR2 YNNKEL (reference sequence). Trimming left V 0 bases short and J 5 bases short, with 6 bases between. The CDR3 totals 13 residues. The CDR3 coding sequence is TGTGCCAGCAGCCAAGACCCCGGAGATACGCAGTATTTT. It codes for CASSQDPGDTQYF.

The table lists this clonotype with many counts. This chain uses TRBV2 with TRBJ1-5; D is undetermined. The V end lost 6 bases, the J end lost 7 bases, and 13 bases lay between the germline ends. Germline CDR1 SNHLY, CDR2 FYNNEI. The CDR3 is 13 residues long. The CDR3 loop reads CASSATAQQPQHF. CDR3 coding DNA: TGTGCCAGCAGCGCTACGGCTCAACAGCCCCAGCATTTT.

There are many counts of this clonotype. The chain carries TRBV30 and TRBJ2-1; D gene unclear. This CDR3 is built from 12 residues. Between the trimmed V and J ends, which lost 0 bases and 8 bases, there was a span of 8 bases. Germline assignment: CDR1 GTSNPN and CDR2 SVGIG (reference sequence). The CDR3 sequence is CAWSVRYDEQFF. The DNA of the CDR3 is TGTGCCTGGAGTGTACGTTACGATGAGCAGTTCTTC.

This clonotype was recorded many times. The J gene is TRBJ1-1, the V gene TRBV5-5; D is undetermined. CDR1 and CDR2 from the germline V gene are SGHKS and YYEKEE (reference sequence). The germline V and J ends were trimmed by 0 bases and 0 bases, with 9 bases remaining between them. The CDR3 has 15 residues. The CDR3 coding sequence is TGTGCCAGCAGCTTGGGGGTTTATATGAACACTGAAGCTTTCTTT. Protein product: CASSLGVYMNTEAFF.

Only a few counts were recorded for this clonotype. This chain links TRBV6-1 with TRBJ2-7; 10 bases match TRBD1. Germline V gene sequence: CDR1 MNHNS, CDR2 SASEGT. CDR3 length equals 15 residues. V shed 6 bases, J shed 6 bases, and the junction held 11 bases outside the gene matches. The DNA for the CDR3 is TGTGCCAGCAGGGGAAGGGACAGGGGTTCCCTCGAGCAGTACTTC. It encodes CASRGRDRGSLEQYF.

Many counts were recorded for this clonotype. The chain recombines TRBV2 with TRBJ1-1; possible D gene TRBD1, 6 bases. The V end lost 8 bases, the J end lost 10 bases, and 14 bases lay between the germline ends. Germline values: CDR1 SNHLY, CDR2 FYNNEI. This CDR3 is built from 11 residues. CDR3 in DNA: TGTGCCAGCCAGTACAGGGTGGCAGCTTTCTTT. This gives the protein CASQYRVAAFF.

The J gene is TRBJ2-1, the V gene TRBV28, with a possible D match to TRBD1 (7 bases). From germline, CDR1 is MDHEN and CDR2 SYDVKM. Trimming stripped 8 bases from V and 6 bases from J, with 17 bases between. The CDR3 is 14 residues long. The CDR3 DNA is TGTGCCAGCCGGGAGACGGACAGGTTCAATGAGCAGTTCTTC. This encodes CASRETDRFNEQFF.

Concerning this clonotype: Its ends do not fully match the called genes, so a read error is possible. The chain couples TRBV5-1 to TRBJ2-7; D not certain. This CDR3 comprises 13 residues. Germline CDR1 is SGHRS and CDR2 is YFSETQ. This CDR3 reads CASSPTPKDEQYF. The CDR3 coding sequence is TGCGCCAGCAGCCCCACCCCCAAGGACGAGCAATACTTC.

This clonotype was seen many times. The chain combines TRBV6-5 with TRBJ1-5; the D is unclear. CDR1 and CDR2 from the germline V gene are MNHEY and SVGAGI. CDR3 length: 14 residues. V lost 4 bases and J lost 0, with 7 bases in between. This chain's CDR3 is CASSSPYSNQPQHF. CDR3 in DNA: TGTGCCAGCAGTTCCCCATATAGCAATCAGCCCCAGCATTTT.

CDR3 coding DNA: TGCAGTGCTGGACAGGGCGAGGGCTACACCTTC. This encodes CSAGQGEGYTF. V and J are TRBV20-1 and TRBJ1-2; 8 nucleotides align to TRBD1. The CDR3 is 11 amino acids. The V segment lost 5 bases and the J segment 8 bases; nucleotides outside the gene matches: 4. In germline, CDR1 is DFQATT, CDR2 SNEGSKA (reference sequence).

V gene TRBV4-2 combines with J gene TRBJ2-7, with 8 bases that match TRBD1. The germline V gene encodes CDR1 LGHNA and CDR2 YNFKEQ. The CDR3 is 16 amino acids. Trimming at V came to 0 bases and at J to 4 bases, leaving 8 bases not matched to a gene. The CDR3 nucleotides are TGTGCCAGCAGCCAAGAAGCAGGGGGCGGTCAATACGAGCAGTACTTC. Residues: CASSQEAGGGQYEQYF.